In this sample, the clone carrying this T cell receptor (beta chain) turned up once. Its matching antigen is unknown. The data derive from a study of T cell responses to AZD1222 COVID-19 vaccine. Regarding the study as a whole: Within unmutated variant regions lay the reported targets of nearly half of spike-specific TCRs.

Assay: immunoSEQ multiplex PCR; the TCRdb copy retains only in-frame clones and omits some. The table shows 95,000 to 150,000 clones, with roughly 90% occurring only once. J was trimmed by 1 base and V by 2 bases; bases with no gene match: 5. This CDR3 has 16 amino acids. Germline CDR1 is KGHSH and CDR2 is LQKENI. Sequences were derived from peripheral blood, sampled 28 days after the second AZD1222 dose. The clonotype was recovered from an adult who received the AZD1222 COVID-19 vaccine. The chain employs TRBV18 and TRBJ1-1; TRBD1 matches 9 bases. The CDR3 region has the DNA TGTGCCAGCTCACCAACACCGGGACAGGGGAACACTGAAGCTTTCTTT. Protein: CASSPTPGQGNTEAFF.